This T cell receptor (beta chain) came from a study of Ad26.COV2.S vaccination and SARS-CoV-2 variants. Data came from immunoSEQ multiplex PCR; TCRdb stores just in-frame clones and leaves some out. Of hundreds of thousands of clones listed, 89% were seen once; the top ten hold about 1.5%. Worth noting for this clone: Its antigen is not known.

Germline lookup yields CDR1 LNHNV and CDR2 YYDKDF (reference sequence). V was clipped by 0 bases and J by 6 bases, with 8 bases between them. This CDR3 is built from 14 residues. Whole-study findings and limits: Non-spike TCR breadth was similar in vaccine and placebo recipients. There was a possibility that the TCR breadth and depth analyses underestimated total T cell responses. Post-vaccination breadth of spike-specific CD8+ and CD4+ T cell responses was reportedly substantial. Vaccinees showed greater spike-specific TCR breadth than placebo recipients.

Regarding treatment: around 19 received Ad26.COV2.S at low or high dose, single or two shots; several received placebo; per-sample allocation not given. Repertoires come from day 63 after the first vaccine or placebo injection. The starting material was peripheral blood, obtained in a trial of Ad26.COV2.S vaccine versus placebo. The sequence was collected from a person aged 18 to 65 who received the Ad26.COV2.S COVID-19 vaccine or a placebo. The V call is TRBV15, the J call TRBJ2-2, with D possibly matching TRBD2 (6 bases). This chain's CDR3 is CATSRDASAGELFF. The CDR3 DNA sequence: TGTGCCACCAGCAGAGATGCTAGCGCCGGGGAGCTGTTTTTT.